The 25 T cell receptor beta chains below come from one sample, sequenced in a study of monozygotic twins with inflammatory bowel disease. TCRdb reanalyzed the 5' RACE reads and collapses them to one entry per CDR3 protein, without DNA. The sample yields 200,000 to 250,000 distinct CDR3 sequences, of which the top ten take up roughly 7.5%. The sequenced material came from blood. These receptors came from a human donor with ulcerative colitis or Crohn's disease, or a healthy co-twin of an affected twin (not recorded which).

The V call is TRBV5-1, the J call TRBJ1-1; TCRdb's D gene call, TRBD1, goes unchecked for lack of DNA. Germline assignment: CDR1 SGHRS and CDR2 YFSETQ. This CDR3 has 14 amino acids. This CDR3 reads CASSTTGDRGEAFF.

The J gene is TRBJ1-2, the V gene TRBV12-3 or TRBV12-4; TCRdb outputs TRBD1, but without DNA this stays unchecked. This CDR3 region has 16 residues. CDR3 loop: CASSLAPTQGNYGYTF.

The chain joins TRBV20-1 to TRBJ2-7; TCRdb picks TRBD2, but there is no DNA to check that call. The CDR3 length is 14 residues. From germline, CDR1 is DFQATT and CDR2 SNEGSKA (reference sequence). This CDR3 is CSASMGGGFYEQYF.

The chain combines TRBV6-5 with TRBJ1-1; lacking DNA, the TRBD1 call made by TCRdb goes unchecked. CDR1 is MNHEY, CDR2 SVGAGI, per germline. The length of the CDR3 is 13 residues. CDR3 region: CASTRDRNTEAFF.

The chain links TRBV5-6 to TRBJ2-2; TCRdb's D call, TRBD2, is unchecked because there is no DNA. The germline CDR1 and CDR2 sequences are SGHDT and YYEEEE. The CDR3 sequence is 16 residues long. The CDR3 here is CASSLWASGRAGELFF.

The V gene is TRBV29-1, the J gene TRBJ1-1. Looked up from germline, CDR1 is SQVTM and CDR2 is ANQGSEA. The CDR3 length is 13 residues. CDR3 loop: CSVEDLLFTEAFF.

The chain employs TRBV7-2 and TRBJ1-2; TCRdb names TRBD1, which stays unverified in the absence of DNA. CDR1 and CDR2 (germline): SGHTA, FQGNSA. The CDR3 length is 16 residues. This CDR3 is CASSPLVGTGSPGYTF.

V and J are TRBV5-1 and TRBJ2-7; TCRdb picks TRBD1, but there is no DNA to check that call. CDR1 SGHRS and CDR2 YFSETQ come from the germline V gene. The CDR3 is 13 residues long. The CDR3 loop reads CASSLGTTYEQYF.

The chain employs TRBV5-1 and TRBJ2-1; TCRdb reports TRBD1, a call that lacks DNA to check it against. The CDR3 runs to 15 residues. The germline gives CDR1 SGHRS, CDR2 YFSETQ. This CDR3 reads CASSSAGQAHNEQFF.

The rearrangement links TRBV2 to TRBJ2-5; no DNA is available, so the TRBD2 call from TCRdb remains unchecked. The CDR3 covers 14 residues. The germline gives CDR1 SNHLY, CDR2 FYNNEI. This CDR3 reads CASRTSSSAETQYF.

The V and J genes are TRBV7-9 and TRBJ2-2; TCRdb names TRBD2, which stays unverified in the absence of DNA. The V gene's germline CDR1 is SEHNR and CDR2 FQNEAQ (reference sequence). The CDR3 runs 14 residues. CDR3 loop: CASSPLSESGELFF.

V and J are TRBV5-1 and TRBJ2-5; TCRdb designates TRBD2, a call that cannot be tested without DNA. Germline V lookup: CDR1 SGHRS, CDR2 YFSETQ. CDR3 size: 21 residues. CDR3 in amino acids: CASSLVPLQRGGLLDQETQYF.

The chain joins TRBV19 to TRBJ2-3; TCRdb lists TRBD2, though no DNA is available to test this call. CDR1 LNHDA and CDR2 SQIVND come from the germline V gene (reference sequence). The CDR3 sequence is 17 residues long. The CDR3 is CASSIDLEAGDSDTQYF.

The chain carries TRBV7-2 and TRBJ2-1; as DNA is missing, the TRBD2 call by TCRdb cannot be tested. Germline V gene sequence: CDR1 SGHTA, CDR2 FQGNSA. CDR3 size: 15 residues. The CDR3: CASSLESGRNNEQFF.

This chain joins TRBV19 and TRBJ2-2; checking the TCRdb D call of TRBD2 is not possible without DNA. CDR3 length: 17 amino acids. CDR1 and CDR2 (germline): LNHDA, SQIVND (reference sequence). Here the CDR3 reads CASGMIGASGYTGELFF.

V and J are TRBV10-3 and TRBJ2-1; TCRdb picks TRBD2, but there is no DNA to check that call. The CDR3 extends over 15 amino acids. Germline-derived CDR1 and CDR2 are ENHRY and SYGVKD. The CDR3 sequence is CAISDGLAGDNEQFF.

The V call is TRBV5-1, the J call TRBJ2-5; absent DNA, TCRdb's TRBD1 call cannot be checked. The germline V gene has CDR1 SGHRS and CDR2 YFSETQ. The CDR3 sequence is 14 residues long. The CDR3 loop reads CASSLDPGAVTQYF.

The chain has TRBV7-3 and TRBJ2-4; the D call of TRBD2 rests on TCRdb alone, since no DNA is present to check it. The germline CDR1 and CDR2 sequences are SGHTA and FQGTGA. CDR3 length: 14 residues. This CDR3 reads CASSLTSGQNIQYF.

The chain uses TRBV5-1 and TRBJ2-5; TCRdb indicates TRBD2, and absent DNA this call remains unverified. The CDR3 extends over 16 amino acids. CDR1 is SGHRS and CDR2 is YFSETQ in the germline V gene. The CDR3 loop reads CASSTLAGGSQETQYF.

The chain uses TRBV27 and TRBJ2-7. In germline, CDR1 is MNHEY, CDR2 SMNVEV (reference sequence). This CDR3 has 14 amino acids. CDR3 region: CASSDTVSSYEQYF.

The CDR3 sequence: CASSSLVISPLHF. This rearrangement joins TRBV7-8 to TRBJ1-6. Germline V gene data show CDR1 as SGHVS and CDR2 as FQNEAQ. The CDR3 runs 13 residues.

The rearrangement uses TRBV5-1 and TRBJ2-7; TCRdb's assignment of TRBD1 cannot be checked, as there is no DNA. The CDR3 is 14 residues long. Germline CDR1 is SGHRS and CDR2 is YFSETQ. The CDR3: CASPPGQGSYEQYF.

The chain's CDR3 is CASSYRGQPNTEAFF. The chain combines TRBV6-5 with TRBJ1-1; TCRdb gives TRBD1 as the D gene, but with no DNA this cannot be confirmed. The CDR3 totals 15 residues. Germline V gene sequence: CDR1 MNHEY, CDR2 SVGAGI.

The rearrangement joins TRBV14 to TRBJ1-6. CDR1 is SGHDN and CDR2 is FVKESK in the germline V gene. This CDR3 region has 17 residues. CDR3 protein: CASSQVNSRVLNSPLHF.

The J gene is TRBJ1-2, the V gene TRBV19. Per germline, CDR1 LNHDA and CDR2 SQIVND (reference sequence). The CDR3 has 12 amino acids. The CDR3 reads CASSWERGGYTF.